The clone carrying this T cell receptor beta chain showed up just once. Method: immunoSEQ multiplex PCR; TCRdb's copy keeps in-frame clones and lacks some. The sample has around 5,200 clones; about 72% are singletons. Intraepithelial plus lamina propria lymphocytes were released by processing graft tissue. This entry comes from a study of graft-versus-host responses after intestinal transplantation. The CDR3 consists of 14 residues. The V end was cut by 3 bases, the J end by 5 bases, with 13 bases between. Per germline, CDR1 LGHNA and CDR2 YNFKEQ. The TCR sequence derives from a human patient who received an intestinal transplant, so some T cells may come from the graft donor. The sequenced sample was ileum tissue, obtained 254 days after intestinal transplant. The V call is TRBV4-2, the J call TRBJ2-5; possibly TRBD2 for D (7 bases). The CDR3 protein is CASSHIGGHETQYF. The DNA of the CDR3 is TGTGCCAGCAGCCATATCGGGGGGCACGAGACCCAGTACTTC.